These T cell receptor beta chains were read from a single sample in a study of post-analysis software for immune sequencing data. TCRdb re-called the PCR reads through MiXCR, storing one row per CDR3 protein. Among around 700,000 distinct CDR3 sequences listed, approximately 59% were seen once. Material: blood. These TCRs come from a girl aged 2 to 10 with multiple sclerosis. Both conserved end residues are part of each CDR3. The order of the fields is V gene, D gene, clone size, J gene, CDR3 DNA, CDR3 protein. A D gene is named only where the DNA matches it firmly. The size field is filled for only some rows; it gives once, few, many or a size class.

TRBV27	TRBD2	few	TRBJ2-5	TGTGCCAGCAGTCCGTGGGGACTAGCGGGAGGCGTGACCCAGTACTTC	CASSPWGLAGGVTQYF
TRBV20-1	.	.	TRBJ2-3	TGCAGTGCTAGCGGATTCACAGATACGCAGTATTTT	CSASGFTDTQYF
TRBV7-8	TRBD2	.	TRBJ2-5	TGTGCCAGCAGCTTATGGGGGGGGAGGAGAGAGACCCAGTACTTC	CASSLWGGRRETQYF
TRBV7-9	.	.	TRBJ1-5	TGTGCCAGCAGCTTCGGGGAGGAGCAGCCCCAGCATTTT	CASSFGEEQPQHF
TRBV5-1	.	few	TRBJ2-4	TGCGCCAGCAGCCGGGTGGGTCTAGCCAAAAACATTCAGTACTTC	CASSRVGLAKNIQYF
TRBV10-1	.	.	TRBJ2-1	TGCGCCAGCAGGCCCGGTGAGAATGAGCAGTTCTTC	CASRPGENEQFF
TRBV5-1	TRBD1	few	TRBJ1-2	TGCGCCAGCAGCTTTGACAAAAGACAGGGTGATGGCTACACCTTC	CASSFDKRQGDGYTF
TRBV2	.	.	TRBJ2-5	TGTGCCAGCGCGAGGGATCCAGGGGCCCGGCGGGAGACCCAGTACTTC	CASARDPGARRETQYF
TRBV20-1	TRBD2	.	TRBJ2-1	TGCAGTGCTAAGGTCGGCGGACTAGCGGGGGGGAATGAGCAGTTCTTC	CSAKVGGLAGGNEQFF
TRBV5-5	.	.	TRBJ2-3	TGTGCCAGCAGACCACTGACTAGCACAGATACGCAGTATTTT	CASRPLTSTDTQYF
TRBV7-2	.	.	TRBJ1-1	TGTGCCAGCAACAGCCGGATGGGGGGCTGGACTGAAGCTTTCTTT	CASNSRMGGWTEAFF
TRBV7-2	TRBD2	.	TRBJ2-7	TGTGCCAGCAGCTTTGTCGGGACTAGCGGGAACTACGAGCAGTACTTC	CASSFVGTSGNYEQYF
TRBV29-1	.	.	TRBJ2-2	TGCAGCGGCTATAGCTGGAACACCGGGGAGCTGTTTTTT	CSGYSWNTGELFF
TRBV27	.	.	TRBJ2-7	TGTGCCAGCAGAAAACTAGGAGTCTACGAGCAGTACTTC	CASRKLGVYEQYF
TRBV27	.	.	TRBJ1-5	TGTGCCAGCACCCGACAGGTCGGTCAGCCCCAGCATTTT	CASTRQVGQPQHF
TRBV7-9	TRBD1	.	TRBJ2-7	TGTGCCAGCAGCTACACGGGACAGGGGGGTTACGAGCAGTACTTC	CASSYTGQGGYEQYF
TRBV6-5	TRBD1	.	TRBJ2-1	TGTGCCAGCAGTTATAGCCCGAGACAGGGGCCTGTCAACAATGAGCAGTTCTTC	CASSYSPRQGPVNNEQFF
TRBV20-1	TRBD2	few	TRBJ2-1	TGCAGTGCTACGAGGGGAGGGCCATTCGACAATGAGCAGTTCTTC	CSATRGGPFDNEQFF
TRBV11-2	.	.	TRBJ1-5	TGTGCCAGCAGCTTAGATCCCGGGGGCGGTCAGCCCCAGCATTTT	CASSLDPGGGQPQHF
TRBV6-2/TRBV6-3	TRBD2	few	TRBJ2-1	TGTGCCAGCAGGCCGCCGGGACTAGGCGCCTCGCAGTTCTTC	CASRPPGLGASQFF
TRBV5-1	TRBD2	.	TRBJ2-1	TGCGCCAGCAGCCACATAGAAATTAGCGGGGTTGGGGTCTACAATGAGCAGTTCTTC	CASSHIEISGVGVYNEQFF
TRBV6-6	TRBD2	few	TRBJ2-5	TGTGCCAGCAGTAAGCCGGGACTACAAGAGACCCAGTACTTC	CASSKPGLQETQYF
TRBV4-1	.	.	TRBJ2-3	TGCGCCAGCAGCCCGGATCCGGGGAGCACAGATACGCAGTATTTT	CASSPDPGSTDTQYF
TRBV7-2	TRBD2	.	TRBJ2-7	TGTGCCAGCAGCTTAGACTCGACTAGCGGGGGAGTCTACGAGCAGTACTTC	CASSLDSTSGGVYEQYF
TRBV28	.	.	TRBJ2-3	TGTGCCAGCAGTATCTCAGCTAGCCCAGATACGCAGTATTTT	CASSISASPDTQYF
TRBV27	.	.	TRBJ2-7	TGTGCCAGCAGTTTAACTCCATTTAGCGGCTACGAGCAGTACTTC	CASSLTPFSGYEQYF
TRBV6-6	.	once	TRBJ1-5	TGTGTCAGCCGGCCGGCGGGGGAGAGCAATCAGCCCCAGCATTTT	CVSRPAGESNQPQHF
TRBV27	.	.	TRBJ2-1	TGTGCCAGCAAGAGAGAGGGCAGGGATTGGAATGAGCAGTTCTTC	CASKREGRDWNEQFF
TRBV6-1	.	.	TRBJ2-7	TGTGCCAGCAGTGAAGCGAAAGACAGTGGATACGAGCAGTACTTC	CASSEAKDSGYEQYF
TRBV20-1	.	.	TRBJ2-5	TGCAGTGCTAGAGGGCAGACCAAAGAGACCCAGTACTTC	CSARGQTKETQYF
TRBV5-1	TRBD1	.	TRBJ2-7	TGCGCCAGCAGCACGGACAGGGGTTACGACGAGCAGTACTTC	CASSTDRGYDEQYF
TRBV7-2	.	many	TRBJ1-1	TGTGCCAGCAGCTTAGCCACTGAAGCTTTCTTT	CASSLATEAFF
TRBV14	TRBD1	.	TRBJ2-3	TGTGCCAGCAGCCGACTACAGGGGGTCAAGTCAGATACGCAGTATTTT	CASSRLQGVKSDTQYF
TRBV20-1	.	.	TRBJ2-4	TGCAGTGCTCGACCCCTGCCAGGGGCGGGCAACATTCAGTACTTC	CSARPLPGAGNIQYF
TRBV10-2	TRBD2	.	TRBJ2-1	TGCGCCAGCAGTGAGGGGGCGTTAGCGGGACTAGCCTACAATGAGCAGTTCTTC	CASSEGALAGLAYNEQFF
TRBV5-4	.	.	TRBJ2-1	TGTGCCAGCAGCTTGTCGGGGGAAGAGCAGTTCTTC	CASSLSGEEQFF
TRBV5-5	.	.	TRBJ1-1	TGTGCCAGCAGCTTAGATAACAGGGTCACCAACACTGAAGCTTTCTTT	CASSLDNRVTNTEAFF
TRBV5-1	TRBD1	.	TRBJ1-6	TGCGCCAGCAGCCCGAGGGGGCGTATTCATAATTCACCCCTCCACTTT	CASSPRGRIHNSPLHF
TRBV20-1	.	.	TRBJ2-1	TGCAGTGCTAGAGATCGGTCTAATGGGCAGTTCTTC	CSARDRSNGQFF
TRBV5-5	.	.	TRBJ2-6	TGTGCCAGCAGCTTGAACTCGGTGATCGGATCTGGGGCCAACGTCCTGACTTTC	CASSLNSVIGSGANVLTF
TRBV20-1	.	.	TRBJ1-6	TGCAGTGCTAGAGATCGGTCCGGGACGGATAATTCACCCCTCCACTTT	CSARDRSGTDNSPLHF
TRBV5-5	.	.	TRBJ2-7	TGTGCCAGCAGCTTGGATCATTCGGGCGAGCAGTACTTC	CASSLDHSGEQYF
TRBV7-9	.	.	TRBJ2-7	TGTGCCAGCAGCCCGACCTTGGGGGCCCTGGACGAGCAGTACTTC	CASSPTLGALDEQYF
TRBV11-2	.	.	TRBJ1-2	TGTGCCAGCAGCTTAGCTGTTGGGGCCTATGGCTACACCTTC	CASSLAVGAYGYTF
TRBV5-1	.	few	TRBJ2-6	TGCGCCAGCCTCCCTGAATCTGGGGCCAACGTCCTGACTTTC	CASLPESGANVLTF
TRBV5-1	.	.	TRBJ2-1	TGCGCCAGCAGCTTAGACAGCGTTCCCTACAATGAGCAGTTCTTC	CASSLDSVPYNEQFF
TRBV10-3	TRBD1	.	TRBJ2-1	TGTGCCATCAGTGGGACAGGGGGCTCGAGTGAGCAGTTCTTC	CAISGTGGSSEQFF
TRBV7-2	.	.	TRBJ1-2	TGTGCCAGCAGCTTAATCCCCCCCCGGGGCTATGGCTACACCTTC	CASSLIPPRGYGYTF
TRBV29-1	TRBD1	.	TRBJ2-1	TGCAGCGTTGTCGAGGGCCTGACAGGGTCGAAGGAGCAGTTCTTC	CSVVEGLTGSKEQFF
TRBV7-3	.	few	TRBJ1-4	TGTGCCAGCAGCTTAGGAGACAGGAGAGAAAAACTGTTTTTT	CASSLGDRREKLFF
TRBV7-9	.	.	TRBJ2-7	TGTGCCAGCAGCTTAGACACGAATCCAACCTACGAGCAGTACTTC	CASSLDTNPTYEQYF
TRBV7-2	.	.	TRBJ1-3	TGTGCCAGCAGCAACCGAGGGGGGGCTGGAAACACCATATATTTT	CASSNRGGAGNTIYF
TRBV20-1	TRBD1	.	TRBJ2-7	TGCAGCCCCAGCACTGGACAGGAACCCTACGAGCAGTACTTC	CSPSTGQEPYEQYF
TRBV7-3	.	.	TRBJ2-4	TGTGCCAGCAGCTTCAAATTCCCAACAGCGATGGGCACTCTAGCCAAAAACATTCAGTACTTC	CASSFKFPTAMGTLAKNIQYF
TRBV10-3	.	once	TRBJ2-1	TGTGCCATCAGTAAGGGGGGGATGGAGAGTGAGCAGTTCTTC	CAISKGGMESEQFF
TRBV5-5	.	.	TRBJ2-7	TGTGCCAGCCATGCGGGGCCCTACGAGCAGTACTTC	CASHAGPYEQYF
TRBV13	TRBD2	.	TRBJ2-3	TGTGCCAGCAGGGCCGCTAGCGGTGGTCTCACAGATACGCAGTATTTT	CASRAASGGLTDTQYF
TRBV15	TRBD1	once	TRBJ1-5	TGTGCCACCAGCAGAGGACAGGGCGATCAGCCCCAGCATTTT	CATSRGQGDQPQHF
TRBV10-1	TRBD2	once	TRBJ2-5	TGCGCCAGCAGTGACCCCGGGACTAGCGGGAACCTCGAGACCCAGTACTTC	CASSDPGTSGNLETQYF